Listed here are 26 T cell receptor beta chains from one sample, sequenced in a study of blood T cells in healthy people across ages (dated by TCRdb to between 2014 and 2017). Library construction relied on 5' RACE. Sequencer: Illumina HiSeq 2500. A second 7 to 11 cycle PCR used a sample-barcoded 5' primer and a J-beta primer mix. The public reads were run again by TCRdb, first through fastp at Q25 and then through MiXCR, and only productive beta chains were kept. Every entry covers one CDR3 protein and lists the most common genes and DNA from its rows. The sample table records about 1.7 million distinct CDR3 sequences; roughly 28% of these occur just once. Clones ranked in the top ten supply 7.7% of the sample. The sequencing input was blood. These TCRs come from a young woman in good health.

This clonotype was seen at least ten times. The chain uses TRBV3-1 and TRBJ2-6; D may be TRBD1 or TRBD2 (5 bases each). V lost 1 base, J lost 0 bases, and 7 bases lay in between. Looked up from germline, CDR1 is LGHDT and CDR2 is YNNKEL (reference sequence). The CDR3 has 16 residues. CDR3 region: CASSQVRGSGANVLTF. CDR3 bases: TGTGCCAGCAGCCAAGTGAGGGGCTCTGGGGCCAACGTCCTGACTTTC.

This clonotype was recorded a few times. This chain's CDR3 is CASSNLGGEQYF. The CDR3 DNA reads as TGCGCCAGCAGCAACCTAGGGGGCGAGCAGTACTTC. V is TRBV5-1 and J is TRBJ2-7, with D perhaps TRBD1 (6 bases). V was clipped by 4 bases and J by 6 bases, with 11 bases between them. Germline V CDR1 and CDR2: SGHRS, YFSETQ. This CDR3 region has 12 residues.

The chain is built from TRBV3-1 and TRBJ1-1; TRBD1 aligns across 7 bases. V was clipped by 7 bases and J by 3 bases; unmatched bases: 14. The germline gives CDR1 LGHDT, CDR2 YNNKEL (reference sequence). CDR3 size: 16 residues. As DNA, the CDR3 is TGTGCCAGCACGTCGGAGAGGGGGCTTAGTGACACTGAAGCTTTCTTT. As protein: CASTSERGLSDTEAFF.

This clonotype has just a few counts. The chain has TRBV2 and TRBJ2-7; D uncertain. Trimming took 5 bases from V and 0 from J, leaving 20 bases between them. The CDR3 sequence is 17 residues long. CDR1 and CDR2 from the germline V gene are SNHLY and FYNNEI. The CDR3 loop is CASSLLRRWVHSYEQYF. CDR3 nucleotide sequence: TGTGCCAGCAGTCTACTAAGACGATGGGTCCACTCCTACGAGCAGTACTTC.

The sample holds many counts of this clonotype. The chain has TRBV12-3 or TRBV12-4 and TRBJ2-1; perhaps TRBD2 as D (6 bases). This CDR3 has 12 residues. The V end lost 4 bases, the J end lost 10 bases, and 11 bases lay between the germline ends. The CDR3 reads CASSYSGAEQFF. The CDR3 bases are TGTGCCAGCAGTTACTCGGGAGCCGAGCAGTTCTTC.

This chain uses TRBV29-1 with TRBJ2-1, with D possibly being TRBD2 (5 bases). The CDR3 is made up of 14 amino acids. V was shortened by 3 bases and J by 9 bases, with 18 bases between the two germline ends. CDR1 is SQVTM, CDR2 ANQGSEA, per germline. The DNA for the CDR3 is TGCAGCGTTGACTTAAATGACGGGAAGGGTGAGCAGTTCTTC. Its translation is CSVDLNDGKGEQFF.

The chain is built from TRBV29-1 and TRBJ2-5; D tentatively reads TRBD1 or TRBD2 (5 bases each). Between the trimmed V and J ends, which lost 7 bases and 0 bases, there was a span of 15 bases. CDR1 is SQVTM and CDR2 is ANQGSEA in the germline V gene. The CDR3 covers 14 residues. In nucleotides, the CDR3 is TGCAGCGCTGGGGGTGCAGGGTACCAAGAGACCCAGTACTTC. Protein product: CSAGGAGYQETQYF. Full variable domain (remainder filled in from reference TRBV29-1 and TRBJ2-5): SAVISQKPSRDICQRGTSLTIQCQVDSQVTMMFWYRQQPGQSLTLIATANQGSEATYESGFVIDKFPISRPNLTFSTLTVSNMSPEDSSIYLCSAGGAGYQETQYFGPGTRLLVL.

This chain joins TRBV14 and TRBJ1-1; D remains ambiguous. CDR1 and CDR2 from the germline V gene are SGHDN and FVKESK. This CDR3 spans 14 amino acids. V lost 1 base and J 4 bases, leaving 10 bases between the germline ends. CDR3 bases: TGTGCCAGCAGCCAAGGGGAGTGGGGCACTGAAGCTTTCTTT. Amino acids: CASSQGEWGTEAFF.

This clonotype was counted ten times or more. The chain is built from TRBV20-1 and TRBJ1-2; D may be TRBD1 (5 bases). The CDR3 loop spans 14 amino acids. Trimming removed 4 bases from V and 0 bases from J, with 12 bases in between. The germline V gene has CDR1 DFQATT and CDR2 SNEGSKA (reference sequence). CDR3 loop: CSANGGHTNYGYTF. Written as DNA, the CDR3 is TGCAGTGCTAACGGCGGACACACTAACTATGGCTACACCTTC.

This clonotype showed up just a few times. The chain links TRBV12-5 to TRBJ1-2; D gene unclear. V was clipped by 0 bases and J by 4 bases, with 12 bases between them. CDR3 size: 15 residues. Germline CDR1 reads LGHNT; CDR2 reads FRNRAP. CDR3 loop: CASGLVETAGYGYTF. The CDR3 region has the DNA TGTGCTAGTGGTTTGGTAGAGACTGCTGGCTATGGCTACACCTTC.

The rearrangement uses TRBV5-4 and TRBJ1-3; weak D call: TRBD1 (6 bases). V lost 2 bases to trimming and J lost 0 bases, with 15 bases between them. Germline V gene sequence: CDR1 SGHNT, CDR2 YYREEE (reference sequence). The length of the CDR3 is 17 residues. This CDR3 is CASSFRGGQGSGNTIYF. The DNA of the CDR3 is TGTGCCAGCAGCTTCAGAGGGGGTCAGGGCTCTGGAAACACCATATATTTT.

To note about this clonotype: The junction departs from germline at one end; a sequencing error may be responsible. The chain employs TRBV11-3 and TRBJ2-1, with TRBD2 identical over 8 bases. The CDR3 loop spans 15 amino acids. Germline CDR1 SGHNT, CDR2 YENEEA. CDR3: CASSLVGGGTNGQFF. The CDR3 nucleotides are TGTGCCAGCAGCTTGGTTGGCGGGGGGACCAATGGGCAGTTCTTC.

The CDR3 bases are TGTGCCAGCAGTCCCCAGGGACCGGGTGCTTACGGCTACACCTTC. Its translation: CASSPQGPGAYGYTF. V usage is TRBV12-3 or TRBV12-4 and J usage is TRBJ1-2, with D possibly being TRBD1 (5 bases). Trimming removed 5 bases at V and 8 bases at J, with 21 bases between. The CDR3 covers 15 residues.

This clonotype was observed at least ten times. The CDR3 loop is CASARGSSETQYF. CDR3 coding DNA: TGCGCCAGCGCCCGGGGCTCGAGCGAGACCCAGTACTTC. The chain employs TRBV5-1 and TRBJ2-5; D could derive from TRBD1 or TRBD2 (5 bases each). In germline, CDR1 is SGHRS, CDR2 YFSETQ. This CDR3 is 13 amino acids long. Trimming took off 7 bases at V and 5 bases at J, with 15 bases between the two ends.

The rearrangement joins TRBV6-6 to TRBJ2-5; tentative D call: TRBD1 (5 bases). The length of the CDR3 is 16 residues. Germline CDR1 is MNHNY and CDR2 is SVGAGI (reference sequence). V lost 6 bases, J lost 3 bases, and 20 bases lay in between. The CDR3 DNA reads as TGTGCCAGCAGGGATACAGGCCGGGTTTCCAAAGAGACCCAGTACTTC. Residues: CASRDTGRVSKETQYF.

This clonotype has just a few counts. This chain links TRBV18 with TRBJ1-2, with TRBD1 matching over 8 bases. Losses at the gene ends were 1 base for V and 6 bases for J; bases not matched to a gene: 4. The length of the CDR3 is 14 residues. The germline V gene encodes CDR1 KGHSH and CDR2 LQKENI. CDR3 coding DNA: TGTGCCAGCTCACCACTTCAGGGGGCAGATGGCTACACCTTC. The encoded protein is CASSPLQGADGYTF.

Note on this clonotype: At one end the junction does not follow the germline gene, possibly because of a read error. The V and J genes are TRBV7-2 and TRBJ2-3, with 7 bases lining up with TRBD1. The CDR3 runs to 13 residues. CDR1 and CDR2 from the germline V gene are SGHTA and FQGNSA. The CDR3 nucleotides read TGTGTCAGCAGCTTACAGGGGACAGATACGCAGTATTTT. It encodes CVSSLQGTDTQYF.

There are a few counts of this clonotype. The chain links TRBV7-2 to TRBJ2-1; TRBD2 matches 8 bases. The CDR3 extends over 15 amino acids. V trimming: 5 bases; J trimming: 8 bases; junction bases outside the gene matches: 11. CDR1 SGHTA and CDR2 FQGNSA come from the germline V gene. The CDR3 coding sequence is TGTGCCAGCAGCGTTTGGAGCGGGGGTTTCGATGAGCAGTTCTTC. Its protein product is CASSVWSGGFDEQFF. Using reference TRBV7-2 and TRBJ2-1 for the parts outside the CDR3, the full variable domain is GAGVSQSPSNKVTEKGKDVELRCDPISGHTALYWYRQSLGQGLEFLIYFQGNSAPDKSGLPSDRFSAERTGGSVSTLTIQRTQQEDSAVYLCASSVWSGGFDEQFFGPGTRLTVL.

At least ten counts were recorded for this clonotype. The gene calls are TRBV12-3 or TRBV12-4 and TRBJ2-7; perhaps D is TRBD1 or TRBD2 (5 bases each). With 5 bases removed from V and 0 bases from J, the gap between germline ends came to 11 bases. CDR3 size: 14 residues. The CDR3 region is CASSKGRTSYEQYF. The CDR3 DNA reads as TGTGCCAGCAGTAAGGGACGGACCTCCTACGAGCAGTACTTC.

V gene TRBV15 combines with J gene TRBJ1-5; D ambiguous. This CDR3 has 15 residues. Germline V gene lookup returns CDR1 LNHNV and CDR2 YYDKDF (reference sequence). Trimming took 5 bases from V and 2 from J, leaving 13 bases between them. CDR3 in DNA: TGTGCCACCAGCCGAAGTTCTATCGGCAATCAGCCCCAGCATTTT. Protein product: CATSRSSIGNQPQHF.

This chain connects TRBV20-1 to TRBJ1-1; D remains ambiguous. Germline loops: CDR1 DFQATT, CDR2 SNEGSKA (reference sequence). V was pared by 0 bases and J by 2 bases, with 10 bases between. This CDR3 spans 14 amino acids. CDR3: CSAREAGSNTEAFF. DNA for the CDR3: TGCAGTGCTAGAGAGGCGGGGTCCAACACTGAAGCTTTCTTT.

This clonotype was seen only a few times. V is TRBV10-2 and J is TRBJ1-2; tentatively, D is TRBD1 (5 bases). Germline loops: CDR1 WSHSY, CDR2 SAAADI. CDR3 size: 12 residues. V lost 10 bases and J 5 bases, leaving 14 bases between the germline ends. DNA of the CDR3: TGCGCCACCTCAACAGGACTTTATGGCTACACCTTC. Amino acids: CATSTGLYGYTF.

The rearrangement joins TRBV6-2 or TRBV6-3 to TRBJ2-7, with D tentatively TRBD1 or TRBD2 (5 bases each). This CDR3 is built from 15 residues. The germline V gene has CDR1 MNHEY and CDR2 SVGEGT. The V end was cut by 2 bases, the J end by 5 bases, with 16 bases between. For the CDR3, the DNA is TGTGCCAGCAGTTACACCGGGGCGCGTCGAGACGAGCAGTACTTC. Protein sequence: CASSYTGARRDEQYF.

This clonotype was found a few times. This chain uses TRBV12-3 or TRBV12-4 with TRBJ2-3; TRBD2 aligns across 9 bases. J gave up 3 bases and V 2 bases, and 15 bases lay outside the gene matches. The CDR3 loop spans 19 amino acids. The CDR3 nucleotides read TGTGCCAGCAGTTTACGGTCACTGGGGGCTAGCGGGACTACAGATACGCAGTATTTT. Translation gives CASSLRSLGASGTTDTQYF.

The V call is TRBV7-6, the J call TRBJ2-5; no clear D. CDR1 is SGHVS, CDR2 FNYEAQ, per germline. There are 13 residues in the CDR3. V shed 2 bases and J shed 11 bases, with 15 bases lying between them. Here the CDR3 reads CASSLLRGGEQYF. For the CDR3, the DNA is TGTGCCAGCAGCTTACTCCGCGGTGGAGAGCAGTACTTC.

This clonotype was seen a handful of times. The chain couples TRBV5-1 to TRBJ2-2; no clear D. This CDR3 is 15 amino acids long. The V gene's germline CDR1 is SGHRS and CDR2 YFSETQ. V was shortened by 3 bases and J by 5 bases, with 14 bases between the two germline ends. The CDR3 is CASSYEGDRTGELFF. The CDR3 bases are TGCGCCAGCAGCTACGAAGGCGATCGGACCGGGGAGCTGTTTTTT.